This T cell receptor (beta chain) emerged from a study of response to subunit inactivated influenza vaccine. Whole-study results and caveats: The authors offered the suggestion that each seasonal influenza vaccination recruits few new T cells.

This clonotype was recorded a few times. Its antigen is unknown. TCRdb reprocessed the RT-PCR reads with MiXCR, giving one entry per CDR3 protein. Of 500,000 or so distinct CDR3 sequences in the sample, approximately 15% were seen once. The CDR3 is 16 amino acids. The ends were cut back, 6 bases at V and 2 bases at J, with 20 bases in the middle. CDR1 is MNHNS and CDR2 is SASEGT in the germline V gene. This material consisted of CD4+ T cells sorted from PBMCs, taken less than 30 months after vaccination. The chain recombines TRBV6-1 with TRBJ2-7; D remains unclear. This receptor was identified in a man between 50 and 69 years old who received an inactivated influenza vaccine. The CDR3 here is CASSPKGGIPTYEQYF. CDR3 in DNA: TGTGCCAGCAGCCCAAAGGGCGGCATCCCAACCTACGAGCAGTACTTC.